These 18 T cell receptor beta chains originate from one sample sequenced in a study of blood T cell repertoires in COVID-19. Profiling relied on immunoSEQ multiplex PCR, and the TCRdb table lists in-frame clones only, not all of them. This table has 200,000 to 250,000 clones, 82% appearing once. The sample taken for sequencing was PBMCs or T cells enriched from blood (not recorded which). Receptors were obtained from an older woman who had recovered from COVID-19.

This rearrangement joins TRBV7-2 to TRBJ2-2, with a weak D call TRBD1 (6 bases). This CDR3 has 14 residues. The V end was cut by 2 bases, the J end by 7 bases, with 11 bases between. Germline CDR1 is SGHTA and CDR2 is FQGNSA. CDR3 DNA: TGTGCCAGCAGCTTATACAGGGATAACGGGGAGCTGTTTTTT. Residues: CASSLYRDNGELFF.

J is TRBJ2-1 and V is TRBV6-5; 9 bases match TRBD2. Trimming removed 2 bases from V and 3 bases from J; junction bases left unmatched: 2. In germline, CDR1 is MNHEY, CDR2 SVGAGI. This CDR3 spans 15 amino acids. The CDR3 reads CASSYATSGYNEQFF. The CDR3 bases are TGTGCCAGCAGTTACGCGACTAGCGGCTACAATGAGCAGTTCTTC.

The chain is built from TRBV3-1 (or the pseudogene TRBV3-2) and TRBJ2-1; a possible D gene is TRBD2 (5 bases). The CDR3 consists of 14 residues. The V gene lost 11 bases and the J gene lost 0 bases, with 14 bases spanning the gap. Germline CDR1 is LGHDT and CDR2 is YNNKEL (reference sequence). This chain's CDR3 is CARIGDNSYNEQFF. The CDR3 coding sequence is TGTGCCCGGATCGGGGATAACTCCTACAATGAGCAGTTCTTC.

The chain recombines TRBV19 with TRBJ1-1; D possibly corresponds to TRBD1 (5 bases). From germline, CDR1 is LNHDA and CDR2 SQIVND (reference sequence). With 3 bases removed from V and 0 bases from J, the gap between germline ends came to 5 bases. The CDR3 has 13 amino acids. CDR3 amino acids: CASSMTVNTEAFF. The DNA for the CDR3 is TGTGCCAGTAGTATGACAGTGAACACTGAAGCTTTCTTT.

Many counts were recorded for this clone. The chain joins TRBV9 to TRBJ2-3, with 8 bases aligning to TRBD2. The V and J ends lost 0 bases and 2 bases, in that order; junction bases with no gene match: 8. Germline CDR1 is SGDLS and CDR2 is YYNGEE. The CDR3 contains 17 residues. In DNA form, the CDR3 reads TGTGCCAGCAGCGTAGGGCGGGGGGCAGGACACACAGATACGCAGTATTTT. Translated: CASSVGRGAGHTDTQYF.

This rearrangement joins TRBV5-4 to TRBJ2-1; TRBD1 matches 8 bases. The germline V gene has CDR1 SGHNT and CDR2 YYREEE (reference sequence). Trimming removed 4 bases from V and 3 bases from J; junction bases left unmatched: 9. The CDR3 totals 16 residues. In nucleotides, the CDR3 is TGTGCCAGCAGCCTAAGGACAGGGCTAGACTACAATGAGCAGTTCTTC. Residues: CASSLRTGLDYNEQFF.

The chain has TRBV6-5 and TRBJ2-3, with TRBD1 identical over 7 bases. V shed 10 bases and J 2 bases; nucleotides not matched to a gene: 6. There are 13 residues in the CDR3. CDR1 is MNHEY, CDR2 SVGAGI, per germline. The CDR3 protein is CANGDSHTDTQYF. In DNA form, the CDR3 reads TGTGCCAACGGGGACAGCCACACAGATACGCAGTATTTT.

The chain is built from TRBV2 and TRBJ1-5, with 8 bases fitting TRBD1. The CDR3 contains 15 residues. Trimming took 5 bases from V and 2 from J; bases not matched to a gene: 5. Germline V gives CDR1 SNHLY, CDR2 FYNNEI. The CDR3 sequence: CASSRPTGGNQPQHF. The CDR3 DNA follows: TGTGCCAGCAGTCGCCCGACAGGGGGCAATCAGCCCCAGCATTTT.

This clone was picked up one time. The chain carries TRBV11-2 and TRBJ1-6; 9 nucleotides match TRBD1. Germline V gene data show CDR1 as SGHAT and CDR2 as FQNNGV. This CDR3 region has 15 residues. V shed 4 bases and J 5 bases; nucleotides not matched to a gene: 3. This CDR3 reads CASSSRQGDNSPLHF. The CDR3, as DNA: TGTGCCAGCAGCTCCCGACAGGGGGATAATTCACCCCTCCACTTT.

The count of this clone is one. This chain joins TRBV19 and TRBJ1-1, with 8 bases matching TRBD1. CDR1 LNHDA and CDR2 SQIVND come from the germline V gene (reference sequence). This CDR3 contains 15 residues. Trimming at V came to 11 bases and at J to 5 bases, leaving 16 bases not matched to a gene. CDR3 region: CASRQGLATLTEAFF. In DNA form, the CDR3 reads TGTGCCTCACGACAGGGGCTCGCGACCCTAACTGAAGCTTTCTTT.

This clone was recorded once. The chain joins TRBV4-2 to TRBJ2-2, with 10 bases aligning to TRBD2. Germline assignment: CDR1 LGHNA and CDR2 YNFKEQ. The CDR3 totals 15 residues. Unmatched junction bases numbered 4, after V lost 0 bases and J lost 9 bases. The CDR3 here is CASSQDLAGEWELFF. The CDR3 bases are TGTGCCAGCAGCCAAGATCTAGCGGGAGAGTGGGAGCTGTTTTTT.

The V gene is TRBV7-9, the J gene TRBJ2-2, with a weak D call TRBD2 (6 bases). With 8 bases removed from V and 5 bases from J, the gap between germline ends came to 18 bases. The length of the CDR3 is 15 residues. The germline gives CDR1 SEHNR, CDR2 FQNEAQ (reference sequence). CDR3 amino acids: CASHIIGGSTGELFF. The DNA for the CDR3 is TGTGCCAGCCACATAATCGGGGGAAGTACCGGGGAGCTGTTTTTT.

This clone was seen only a few times. The chain carries TRBV7-9 and TRBJ2-2, with 11 nucleotides matching TRBD2. V gave up 4 bases and J gave up 7 bases; unmatched junction bases: 8. The germline gives CDR1 SEHNR, CDR2 FQNEAQ (reference sequence). The CDR3 spans 16 residues. CDR3 sequence (DNA): TGTGCCAGCAGCTCACCGGGACTAGCGGCCAGCGGGGAGCTGTTTTTT. Its translation: CASSSPGLAASGELFF.

This chain links TRBV19 with TRBJ1-2; D is possibly TRBD1 (6 bases). This CDR3 contains 14 residues. Germline V gene data show CDR1 as LNHDA and CDR2 as SQIVND (reference sequence). V gave up 7 bases and J gave up 7 bases, with 19 bases separating them. This CDR3 is CASTTQGSVRGYTF. CDR3 bases: TGTGCCAGTACCACACAGGGCTCGGTTCGTGGCTACACCTTC.

This clone has more than one count but fewer than ten. This same CDR3 is encoded by further DNA sequences in the sample. The rearrangement joins TRBV15 to TRBJ2-3, with TRBD1 matching over 8 bases. Germline assignment: CDR1 LNHNV and CDR2 YYDKDF (reference sequence). Losses at the gene ends were 0 bases for V and 4 bases for J; bases not matched to a gene: 3. This CDR3 is 15 amino acids long. Here the CDR3 reads CATSRDRGPADTQYF. CDR3 in DNA: TGTGCCACCAGCAGAGACAGGGGGCCGGCAGATACGCAGTATTTT. Complete variable domain (other parts from reference TRBV15 and TRBJ2-3): DAMVIQNPRYQVTQFGKPVTLSCSQTLNHNVMYWYQQKSSQAPKLLFHYYDKDFNNEADTPDNFQSRRPNTSFCFLDIRSPGLGDTAMYLCATSRDRGPADTQYFGPGTRLTVL.

The chain employs TRBV5-1 and TRBJ2-3; 8 nucleotides match TRBD2. J gave up 2 bases and V 4 bases, and 12 bases lay outside the gene matches. The CDR3 covers 17 residues. CDR1 SGHRS and CDR2 YFSETQ come from the germline V gene. The CDR3 bases are TGCGCCAGCAGCCCCCTGGGGGGGCGGGGGGACACAGATACGCAGTATTTT. It specifies CASSPLGGRGDTDTQYF. Using reference TRBV5-1 and TRBJ2-3 for the parts outside the CDR3, the full variable domain is KAGVTQTPRYLIKTRGQQVTLSCSPISGHRSVSWYQQTPGQGLQFLFEYFSETQRNKGNFPGRFSGRQFSNSRSEMNVSTLELGDSALYLCASSPLGGRGDTDTQYFGPGTRLTVL.

This clone has a handful of counts. The rearrangement links TRBV11-2 to TRBJ1-2, with a possible D match to TRBD1 (5 bases). CDR1 is SGHAT, CDR2 FQNNGV, per germline. The CDR3 has 14 amino acids. The V gene lost 2 bases and the J gene lost 2 bases, with 9 bases spanning the gap. CDR3 nucleotide sequence: TGTGCCAGCAGCTTATGGGAGGGGAACTATGGCTACACCTTC. This sequence encodes CASSLWEGNYGYTF.

The J gene is TRBJ2-1, the V gene TRBV6-2 or TRBV6-3, with D possibly matching TRBD2 (6 bases). Trimming left V 5 bases short and J 5 bases short, with 19 bases between. CDR1 and CDR2 from the germline V gene are MNHEY and SVGEGT. This CDR3 comprises 16 residues. The CDR3 DNA is TGTGCCAGCAGTGTGTCGGGGGATAGAGCCAACAATGAGCAGTTCTTC. Amino acid sequence: CASSVSGDRANNEQFF.